The rows below give T cell receptor beta chains drawn from one sample of a study of blood T cell repertoires in COVID-19. Libraries were prepared by immunoSEQ multiplex PCR; TCRdb keeps only in-frame clonotypes and omits some of them. The data contain under 300,000 clones, about 90% of them singletons. Material: PBMCs or T cells enriched from blood (not recorded which). All receptors come from a middle-aged woman with acute COVID-19. The CDR3 runs from the conserved cysteine through the conserved F or W. A D gene is named only where the DNA matches it firmly. A row's size may be missing; if present it is once, few, many or a size class.

NA,TRBJ1-1,NA,TRBV14,TGTGCCAGCAGCCAAGTTCAGGGCTGGAACACTGAAGCTTTCTTT,CASSQVQGWNTEAFF
TRBD1,TRBJ1-6,few,TRBV6-5,TGTGCCAGCAGTTACAAGGGACAGGGTCATTCACCCCTCCACTTT,CASSYKGQGHSPLHF
TRBD2,TRBJ2-2,NA,TRBV7-6,TGTGCCAGCAGCTCCAGGACTAGCGGGAACTTGAACACCGGGGAGCTGTTTTTT,CASSSRTSGNLNTGELFF
NA,TRBJ2-2,NA,TRBV6-1,TGTGCCAGCAGTGAAGAACCGAGCTGGGAGCTGTTTTTT,CASSEEPSWELFF
NA,TRBJ2-7,NA,TRBV4-1,TGCGCCAGCAGCCAAGGGACTACCGGATACGAGCAGTACTTC,CASSQGTTGYEQYF
TRBD2,TRBJ2-2,NA,TRBV7-3,TGTGCCAGCAGTCAGGAAAGCGGGAGGAACACCGGGGAGCTGTTTTTT,CASSQESGRNTGELFF
TRBD2,TRBJ2-3,NA,TRBV5-1,TGCGCCAGCAGCTTTGGACCGGGACTAGCATCAGATACGCAGTATTTT,CASSFGPGLASDTQYF
NA,TRBJ1-1,NA,TRBV2,TGTGCCAGCGTCCCGGGGGGAACGGGGGTAGTAGCTGAAGCTTTCTTT,CASVPGGTGVVAEAFF
TRBD2,TRBJ2-3,NA,TRBV2,TGTGCCAGCAGCCTCGGTGCGGGAGTGCTCACAGATACGCAGTATTTT,CASSLGAGVLTDTQYF
TRBD1,TRBJ1-5,NA,TRBV11-3,TGTGCCAGCAGCGAATACGAACAGGGGGAAGAGGGTCAGCCCCAGCATTTT,CASSEYEQGEEGQPQHF
TRBD2,TRBJ2-5,NA,TRBV6-5,TGTGCCAGCAGTTACTCCCAGCGGGAGGCTGAAGAGACCCAGTACTTC,CASSYSQREAEETQYF
NA,TRBJ2-7,NA,TRBV7-8,TGTGCCAGCAGCTTAGGGGGTGTCGGGGTTTGGGAGCAGTACTTC,CASSLGGVGVWEQYF